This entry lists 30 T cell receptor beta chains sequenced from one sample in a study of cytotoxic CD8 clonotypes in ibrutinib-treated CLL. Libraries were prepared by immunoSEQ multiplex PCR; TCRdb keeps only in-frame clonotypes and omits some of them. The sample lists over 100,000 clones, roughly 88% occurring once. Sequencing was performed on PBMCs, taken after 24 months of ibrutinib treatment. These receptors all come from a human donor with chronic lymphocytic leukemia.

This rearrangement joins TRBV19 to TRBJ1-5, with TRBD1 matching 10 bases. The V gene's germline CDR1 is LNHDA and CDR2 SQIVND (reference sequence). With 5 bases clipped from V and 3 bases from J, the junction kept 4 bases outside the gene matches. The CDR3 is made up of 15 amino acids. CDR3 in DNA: TGTGCCAGTAGTGAGACAGGGGGCTACAATCAGCCCCAGCATTTT. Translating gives CASSETGGYNQPQHF.

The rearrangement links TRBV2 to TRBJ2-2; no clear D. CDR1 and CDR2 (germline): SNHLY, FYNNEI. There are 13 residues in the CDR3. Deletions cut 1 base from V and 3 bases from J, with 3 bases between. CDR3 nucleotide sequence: TGTGCCAGCAGTGAAGGGTACACCGGGGAGCTGTTTTTT. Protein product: CASSEGYTGELFF.

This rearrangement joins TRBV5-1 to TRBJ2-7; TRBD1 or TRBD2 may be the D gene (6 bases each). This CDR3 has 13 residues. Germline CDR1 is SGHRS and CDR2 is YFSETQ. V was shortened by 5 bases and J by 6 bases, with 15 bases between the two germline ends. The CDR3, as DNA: TGCGCCAGCAGTTGGGCCCCGGGGGCCGAGCAGTACTTC. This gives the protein CASSWAPGAEQYF.

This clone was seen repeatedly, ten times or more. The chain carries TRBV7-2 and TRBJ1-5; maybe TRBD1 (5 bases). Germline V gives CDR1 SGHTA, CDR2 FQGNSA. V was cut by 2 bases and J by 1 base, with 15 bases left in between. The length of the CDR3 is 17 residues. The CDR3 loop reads CASSLWGGTGSNQPQHF. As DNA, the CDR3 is TGTGCCAGCAGCTTATGGGGGGGAACCGGGAGCAATCAGCCCCAGCATTTT.

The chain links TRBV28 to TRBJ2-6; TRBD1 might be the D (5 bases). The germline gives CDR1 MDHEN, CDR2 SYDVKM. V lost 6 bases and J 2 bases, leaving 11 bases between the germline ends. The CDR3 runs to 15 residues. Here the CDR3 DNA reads TGTGCCAGCAGCCTCCAGGGCACTGGGGCCAACGTCCTGACTTTC. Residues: CASSLQGTGANVLTF.

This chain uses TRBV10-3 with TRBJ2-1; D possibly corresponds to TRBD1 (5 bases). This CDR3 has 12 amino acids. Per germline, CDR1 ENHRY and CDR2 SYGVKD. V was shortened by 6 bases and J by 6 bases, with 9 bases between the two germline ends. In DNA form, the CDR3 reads TGTGCCATCAGCAGGGAAGCCAATGAGCAGTTCTTC. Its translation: CAISREANEQFF.

CDR3 sequence (DNA): TGTGCCAGCAGCGTAGAACCCAGGGTAGATGAGCAGTTCTTC. It encodes CASSVEPRVDEQFF. J is TRBJ2-1 and V is TRBV9; TRBD1 is a possible D gene (5 bases). Trimming took 0 bases from V and 8 from J, leaving 12 bases between them. This CDR3 region has 14 residues. CDR1 SGDLS and CDR2 YYNGEE come from the germline V gene.

In nucleotides, the CDR3 is TGTGCCATCAGGGGGCAGACTGAAGCTTTCTTT. Translation: CAIRGQTEAFF. The gene calls are TRBV10-3 and TRBJ1-1; D perhaps matches TRBD1 (5 bases). The CDR3 contains 11 residues. CDR1 and CDR2 from the germline V gene are ENHRY and SYGVKD. The germline V and J ends were trimmed by 6 bases and 5 bases, with 7 bases remaining between them.

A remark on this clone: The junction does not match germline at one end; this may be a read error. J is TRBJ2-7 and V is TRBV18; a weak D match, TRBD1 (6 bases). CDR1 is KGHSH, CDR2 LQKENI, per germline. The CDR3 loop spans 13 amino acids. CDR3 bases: TGTGCCAGCTCACCTCTACCGGACAGAGTTCCGCACTTC. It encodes CASSPLPDRVPHF.

As DNA, the CDR3 is TGTGCCAGCAGTTCACCCTCGGGAGGGAATCAGCCCCAGCATTTT. Its translation: CASSSPSGGNQPQHF. The chain links TRBV28 to TRBJ1-5, with D unresolved. Trimming shortened V by 4 bases and J by 4 bases, and 14 bases separated the two germline ends. The CDR3 is 15 residues long. Germline V gene data show CDR1 as MDHEN and CDR2 as SYDVKM.

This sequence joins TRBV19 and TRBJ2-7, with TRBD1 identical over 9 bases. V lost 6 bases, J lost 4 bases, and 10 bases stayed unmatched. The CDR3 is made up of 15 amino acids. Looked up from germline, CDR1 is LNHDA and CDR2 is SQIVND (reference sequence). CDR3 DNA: TGTGCCAGTAGGAAACAGGGGGCGAATACTTACGAGCAGTACTTC. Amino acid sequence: CASRKQGANTYEQYF. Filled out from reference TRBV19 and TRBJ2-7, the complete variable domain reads DGGITQSPKYLFRKEGQNVTLSCEQNLNHDAMYWYRQDPGQGLRLIYYSQIVNDFQKGDIAEGYSVSREKKESFPLTVTSAQKNPTAFYLCASRKQGANTYEQYFGPGTRLTVT.

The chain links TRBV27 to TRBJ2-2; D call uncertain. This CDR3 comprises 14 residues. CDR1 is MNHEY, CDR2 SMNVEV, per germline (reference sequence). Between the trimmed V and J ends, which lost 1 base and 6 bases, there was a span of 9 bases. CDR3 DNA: TGTGCCAGCAGTTTATTTAGGTGGGCCGGGGAGCTGTTTTTT. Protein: CASSLFRWAGELFF.

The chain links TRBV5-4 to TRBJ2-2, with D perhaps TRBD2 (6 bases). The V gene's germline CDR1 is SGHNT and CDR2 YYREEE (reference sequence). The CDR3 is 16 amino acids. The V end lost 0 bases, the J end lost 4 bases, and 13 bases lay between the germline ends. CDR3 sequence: CASSLGFGGVTGELFF. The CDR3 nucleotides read TGTGCCAGCAGCTTGGGATTCGGAGGGGTCACCGGGGAGCTGTTTTTT.

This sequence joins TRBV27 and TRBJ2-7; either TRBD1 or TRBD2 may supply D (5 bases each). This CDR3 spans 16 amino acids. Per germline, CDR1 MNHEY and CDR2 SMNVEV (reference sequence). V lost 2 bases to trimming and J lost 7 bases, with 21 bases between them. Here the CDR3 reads CASSLVGEGRLGEQYF. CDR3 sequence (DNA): TGTGCCAGCAGTTTAGTGGGTGAGGGGCGGCTGGGGGAGCAGTACTTC.

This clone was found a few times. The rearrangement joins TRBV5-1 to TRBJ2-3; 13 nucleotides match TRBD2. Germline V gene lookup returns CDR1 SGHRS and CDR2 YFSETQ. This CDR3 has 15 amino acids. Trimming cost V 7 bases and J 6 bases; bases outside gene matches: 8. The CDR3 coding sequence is TGCGCCAGCGCAAACTGGGGACTAGCGGGGGATACGCAGTATTTT. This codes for CASANWGLAGDTQYF.

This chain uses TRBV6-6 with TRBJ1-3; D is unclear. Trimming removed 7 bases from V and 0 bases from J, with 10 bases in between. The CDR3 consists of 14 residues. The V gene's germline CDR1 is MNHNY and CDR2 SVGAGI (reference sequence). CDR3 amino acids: CASTPLGSGNTIYF. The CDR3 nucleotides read TGTGCCAGCACCCCCTTGGGCTCTGGAAACACCATATATTTT.

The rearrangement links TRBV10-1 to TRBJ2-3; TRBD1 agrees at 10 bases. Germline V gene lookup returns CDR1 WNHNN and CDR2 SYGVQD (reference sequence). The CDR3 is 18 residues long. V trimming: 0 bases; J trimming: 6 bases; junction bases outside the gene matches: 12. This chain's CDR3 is CASSESPTRDRGWDTQYF. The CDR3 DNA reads TGCGCCAGCAGTGAGTCGCCTACCCGGGACAGGGGTTGGGATACGCAGTATTTT.

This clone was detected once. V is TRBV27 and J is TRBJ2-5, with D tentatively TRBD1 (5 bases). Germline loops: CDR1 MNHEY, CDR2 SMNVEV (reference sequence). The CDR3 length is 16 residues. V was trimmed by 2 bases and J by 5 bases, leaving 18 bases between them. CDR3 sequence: CASSLGRVVRPETQYF. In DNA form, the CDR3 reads TGTGCCAGCAGTTTAGGCAGGGTGGTTCGGCCGGAGACCCAGTACTTC.

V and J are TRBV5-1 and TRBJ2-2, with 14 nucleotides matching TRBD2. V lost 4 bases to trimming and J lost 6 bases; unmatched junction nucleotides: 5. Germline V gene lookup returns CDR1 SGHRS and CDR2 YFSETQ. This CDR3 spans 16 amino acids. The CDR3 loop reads CASSAGLAGEAGELFF. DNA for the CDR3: TGCGCCAGCAGCGCGGGACTAGCGGGAGAGGCCGGGGAGCTGTTTTTT.

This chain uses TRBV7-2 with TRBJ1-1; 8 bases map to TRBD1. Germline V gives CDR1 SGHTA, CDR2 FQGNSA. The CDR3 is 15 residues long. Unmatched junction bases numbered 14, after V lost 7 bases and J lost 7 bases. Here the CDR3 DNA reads TGTGCCAGCACCCGACAGGGGACCGACACAAGTGAAGCTTTCTTT. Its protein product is CASTRQGTDTSEAFF.

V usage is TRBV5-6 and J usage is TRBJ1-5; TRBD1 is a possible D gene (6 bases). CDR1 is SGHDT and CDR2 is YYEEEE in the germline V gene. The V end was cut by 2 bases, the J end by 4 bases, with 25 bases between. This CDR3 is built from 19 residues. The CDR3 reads CASSLTTGTVGIWNQPQHF. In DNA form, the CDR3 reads TGTGCCAGCAGCTTAACTACAGGGACCGTGGGGATTTGGAATCAGCCCCAGCATTTT.

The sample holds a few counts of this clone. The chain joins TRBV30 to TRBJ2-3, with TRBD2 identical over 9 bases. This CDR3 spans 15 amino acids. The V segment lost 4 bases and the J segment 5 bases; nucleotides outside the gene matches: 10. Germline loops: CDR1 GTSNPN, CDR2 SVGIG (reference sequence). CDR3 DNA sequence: TGTGCCTGGAAGTCCCTAGCGGGGAGACGAGATACGCAGTATTTT. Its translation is CAWKSLAGRRDTQYF. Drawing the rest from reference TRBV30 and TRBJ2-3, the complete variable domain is SQTIHQWPATLVQPVGSPLSLECTVEGTSNPNLYWYRQAAGRGLQLLFYSVGIGQISSEVPQNLSASRPQDRQFILSSKKLLLSDSGFYLCAWKSLAGRRDTQYFGPGTRLTVL.

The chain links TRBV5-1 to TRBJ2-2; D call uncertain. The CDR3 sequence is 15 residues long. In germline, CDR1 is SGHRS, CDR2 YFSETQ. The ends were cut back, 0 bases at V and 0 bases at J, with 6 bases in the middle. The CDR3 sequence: CASSLDRSNTGELFF. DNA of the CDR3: TGCGCCAGCAGCTTGGACCGGTCGAACACCGGGGAGCTGTTTTTT.

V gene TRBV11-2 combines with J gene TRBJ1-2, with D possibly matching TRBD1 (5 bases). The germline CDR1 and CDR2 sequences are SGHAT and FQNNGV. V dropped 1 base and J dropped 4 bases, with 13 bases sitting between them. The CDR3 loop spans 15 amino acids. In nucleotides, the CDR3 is TGTGCCAGCAGCTTAGCCGGGGGAAGTGGCTATGGCTACACCTTC. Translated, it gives CASSLAGGSGYGYTF.

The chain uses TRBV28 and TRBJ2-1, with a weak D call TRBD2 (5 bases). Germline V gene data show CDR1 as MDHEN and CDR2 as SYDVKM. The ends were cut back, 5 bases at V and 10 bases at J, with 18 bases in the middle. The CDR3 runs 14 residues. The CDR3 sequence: CASSPPDWTIEQFF. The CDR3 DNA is TGTGCCAGCAGTCCGCCGGACTGGACCATCGAGCAGTTCTTC.

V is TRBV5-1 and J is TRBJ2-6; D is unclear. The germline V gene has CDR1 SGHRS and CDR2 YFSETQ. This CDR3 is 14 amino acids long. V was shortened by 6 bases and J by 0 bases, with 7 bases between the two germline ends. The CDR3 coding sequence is TGCGCCAGCAACCCGATCTCTGGGGCCAACGTCCTGACTTTC. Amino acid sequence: CASNPISGANVLTF.

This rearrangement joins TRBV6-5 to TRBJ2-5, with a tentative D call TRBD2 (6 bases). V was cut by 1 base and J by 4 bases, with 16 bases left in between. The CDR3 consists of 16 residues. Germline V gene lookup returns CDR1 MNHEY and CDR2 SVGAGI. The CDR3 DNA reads TGTGCCAGCAGTTACTTCGTTAGCGGAAGGGCAGAGACCCAGTACTTC. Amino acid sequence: CASSYFVSGRAETQYF.

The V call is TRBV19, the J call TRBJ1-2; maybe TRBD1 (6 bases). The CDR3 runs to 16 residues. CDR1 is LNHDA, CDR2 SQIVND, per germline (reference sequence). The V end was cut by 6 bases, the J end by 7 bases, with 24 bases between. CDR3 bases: TGTGCCAGTAGCCACTCTCCGGCCTCTAAAGGGGGTGGCTACACCTTC. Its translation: CASSHSPASKGGGYTF.

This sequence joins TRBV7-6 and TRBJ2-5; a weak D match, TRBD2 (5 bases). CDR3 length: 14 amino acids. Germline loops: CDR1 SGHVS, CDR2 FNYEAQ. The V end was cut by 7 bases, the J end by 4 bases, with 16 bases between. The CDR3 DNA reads TGTGCCAGCACGCGGAGGCCCACCGGAGAGACCCAGTACTTC. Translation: CASTRRPTGETQYF.

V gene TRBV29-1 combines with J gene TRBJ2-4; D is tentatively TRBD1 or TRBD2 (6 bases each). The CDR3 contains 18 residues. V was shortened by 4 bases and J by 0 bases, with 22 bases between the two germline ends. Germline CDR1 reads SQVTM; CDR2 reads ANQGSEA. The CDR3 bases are TGCAGCGTTGTGGGGCCCCTCGGGGGCGGGCGAGCCAAAAACATTCAGTACTTC. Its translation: CSVVGPLGGGRAKNIQYF.